This entry is about one T cell receptor (beta chain). The entry originates in a study of blood T cell repertoires in COVID-19. The V gene's germline CDR1 is MGHDK and CDR2 SYGVNS. With 4 bases clipped from V and 9 bases from J, the junction kept 6 bases outside the gene matches. The CDR3 spans 14 residues. The authors' processing: Estimation of nucleated cell counts was performed using reference gene primer amplification. The data were produced by immunoSEQ multiplex PCR, yet TCRdb's version contains in-frame clones alone and is incomplete. The V and J calls and clone size are taken from that table; D and trimming were inferred from the DNA. The top ten hold 10% of the sample, which has approximately 200,000 clones, 80% to 90% seen once.

The sequenced material came from PBMCs or T cells enriched from blood (not recorded which). V and J are TRBV25-1 and TRBJ2-1; 10 bases align to TRBD2. The source of this sequence is a man in his late teens or twenties with acute COVID-19. The CDR3 spells CASSAASGRGEQFF. In nucleotides, the CDR3 is TGTGCCAGCAGTGCGGCTAGCGGGAGAGGTGAGCAGTTCTTC.